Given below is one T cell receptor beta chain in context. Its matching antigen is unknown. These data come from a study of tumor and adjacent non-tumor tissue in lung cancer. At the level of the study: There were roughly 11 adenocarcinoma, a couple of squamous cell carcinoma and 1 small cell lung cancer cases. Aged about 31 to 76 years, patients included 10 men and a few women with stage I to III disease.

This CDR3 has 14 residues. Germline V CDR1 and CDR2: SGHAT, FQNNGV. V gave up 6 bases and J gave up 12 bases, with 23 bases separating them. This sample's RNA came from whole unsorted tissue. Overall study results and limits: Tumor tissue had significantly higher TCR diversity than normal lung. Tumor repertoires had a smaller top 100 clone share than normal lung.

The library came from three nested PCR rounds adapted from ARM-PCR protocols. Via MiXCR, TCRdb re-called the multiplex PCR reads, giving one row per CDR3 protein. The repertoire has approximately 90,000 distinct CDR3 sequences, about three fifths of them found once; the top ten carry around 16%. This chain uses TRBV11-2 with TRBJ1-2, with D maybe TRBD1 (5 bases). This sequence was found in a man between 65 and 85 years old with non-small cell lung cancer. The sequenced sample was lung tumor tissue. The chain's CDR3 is CASRAGTGPFSHTF. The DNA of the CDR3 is TGTGCCAGCAGGGCCGGGACTGGGCCGTTTAGCCACACCTTC.